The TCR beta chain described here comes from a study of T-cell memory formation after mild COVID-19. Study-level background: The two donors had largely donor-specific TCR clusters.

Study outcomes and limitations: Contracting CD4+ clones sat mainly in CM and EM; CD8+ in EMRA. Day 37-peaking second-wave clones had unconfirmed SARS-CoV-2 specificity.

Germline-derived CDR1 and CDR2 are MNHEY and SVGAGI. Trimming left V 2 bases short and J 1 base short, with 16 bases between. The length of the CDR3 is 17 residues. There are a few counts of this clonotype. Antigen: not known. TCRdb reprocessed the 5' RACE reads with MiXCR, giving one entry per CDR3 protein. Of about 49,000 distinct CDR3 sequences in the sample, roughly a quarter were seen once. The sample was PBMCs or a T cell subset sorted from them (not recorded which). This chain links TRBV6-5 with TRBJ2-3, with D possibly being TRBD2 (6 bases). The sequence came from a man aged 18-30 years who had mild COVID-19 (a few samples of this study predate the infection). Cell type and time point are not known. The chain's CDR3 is CASSYQRGYAGTDTQYF. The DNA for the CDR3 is TGTGCCAGCAGTTACCAACGGGGGTACGCCGGCACAGATACGCAGTATTTT.